Here is one TCR beta chain with its context. Its cognate antigen is unknown. This sample stems from a study of cytomegalovirus exposure and HLA in healthy donors. General study findings and limits: Researchers reported in a later analysis that common viral pathogens appeared linked to several top clusters. TCR beta chain V- and J-gene trimming was linked, in a later analysis, to a missense variant in DCLRE1C.

Germline trimming cut 6 bases from V and 6 bases from J; bases unmatched to any gene: 7. The germline V gene encodes CDR1 MNHNS and CDR2 SASEGT. This CDR3 has 13 amino acids. Primers: 60 Vbeta forward and 13 Jbeta reverse. TCRdb keeps only in-frame clones here, not all; method: immunoSEQ multiplex PCR. The table includes 150,000 or so clones, 60% to 80% detected once. The genes are TRBV6-1 and TRBJ1-2, with TRBD1 matching over 7 bases. The sequence was collected from a male donor in good health and CMV-seronegative. Source material: PBMCs. This CDR3 is CASRSTGADGYTF. Written as DNA, the CDR3 is TGTGCCAGCAGGAGCACAGGGGCAGATGGCTACACCTTC.